This T cell receptor (beta chain) emerged from a study of somatic mutations in cytotoxic T cells in rheumatoid arthritis. This clone was counted a single time. Its antigen remains unidentified. Broader study findings: Among about 70 patients, several showed a largest CD8+ clone that surpassed 20% of CD8+ cells.

The data were produced by immunoSEQ multiplex PCR, yet TCRdb's version contains in-frame clones alone and is incomplete. The sample has about 19,000 clones, more than 65% seen once. CDR3 length: 11 residues. Trimming shortened V by 2 bases and J by 10 bases, and 9 bases separated the two germline ends. In germline, CDR1 is GTSNPN, CDR2 SVGIG (reference sequence). Sequences were obtained from CD8+ T cells sorted from blood. V is TRBV30 and J is TRBJ2-1; TRBD1 is a possible D gene (6 bases). The receptor was isolated from a woman in her 50s in good health. The CDR3 DNA reads TGTGCCTGGAGTCATGGACAGGAGCAGTTCTTC. Translated: CAWSHGQEQFF.